The 27 T cell receptor beta chains listed next were all sequenced from one sample in a study of identical twins. One entry per CDR3 protein results from TCRdb running MiXCR on the 5' RACE reads. The sample consists of a few hundred thousand distinct CDR3 sequences, roughly 9.9% of them appearing once. The same data also contributed to another study, on yellow fever vaccine responses in identical twins.

The sequenced sample consisted of PBMCs. These receptors came from a young woman in good health.

This chain connects TRBV20-1 to TRBJ2-7, with 13 positions matching TRBD2. V trimming: 5 bases; J trimming: 0 bases; junction bases outside the gene matches: 4. This CDR3 contains 15 residues. In germline, CDR1 is DFQATT, CDR2 SNEGSKA (reference sequence). The DNA for the CDR3 is TGCAGTGCTGGACTAGCGGGGGATAGCTCCTACGAGCAGTACTTC. This sequence encodes CSAGLAGDSSYEQYF.

This clonotype has just a few counts. V usage is TRBV4-3 and J usage is TRBJ2-3; D is uncertain. The CDR3 length is 16 residues. Trimming took 0 bases from V and 5 from J, leaving 15 bases between them. Germline loops: CDR1 LGHNA, CDR2 YSLEER. CDR3 nucleotide sequence: TGCGCCAGCAGCCAAGATAGTCCCCCCTCCAGAGATACGCAGTATTTT. Amino acid sequence: CASSQDSPPSRDTQYF.

This clonotype was detected many times. The chain links TRBV5-1 to TRBJ1-1; tentatively, D is TRBD1 (6 bases). The germline CDR1 and CDR2 sequences are SGHRS and YFSETQ. CDR3 size: 16 residues. The ends were cut back, 0 bases at V and 1 base at J, with 13 bases in the middle. CDR3 protein: CASSLGSRGTNTEAFF. CDR3 in DNA: TGCGCCAGCAGCTTGGGAAGTAGGGGGACGAACACTGAAGCTTTCTTT.

This clonotype was observed at least ten times. The rearrangement links TRBV6-4 to TRBJ2-3; 13 nucleotides line up with TRBD2. Germline CDR1 is MRHNA and CDR2 is SNTAGT. V gave up 6 bases and J gave up 1 base; unmatched junction bases: 1. CDR3 length: 15 amino acids. CDR3 sequence: CASSGTSGGTDTQYF. CDR3 in DNA: TGTGCCAGCAGCGGGACTAGCGGGGGCACAGATACGCAGTATTTT.

The V and J genes are TRBV2 and TRBJ2-7; TRBD1 matches at 8 bases. Germline V gene lookup returns CDR1 SNHLY and CDR2 FYNNEI. CDR3 length: 16 amino acids. The V gene end was trimmed by 1 base and the J gene end by 4 bases; junction bases not matched to a gene: 9. CDR3: CASSEVIWTGSYEQYF. The CDR3 DNA reads TGTGCCAGCAGTGAAGTTATTTGGACAGGGTCATACGAGCAGTACTTC.

The rearrangement links TRBV5-1 to TRBJ2-7; TRBD2 matches at 7 bases. CDR3 size: 13 residues. V lost 6 bases to trimming and J lost 2 bases; unmatched junction nucleotides: 5. Germline lookup yields CDR1 SGHRS and CDR2 YFSETQ. Here the CDR3 reads CASTSGGTYEQYF. DNA for the CDR3: TGCGCCAGCACGTCGGGGGGAACCTACGAGCAGTACTTC.

This CDR3 reads CASHPFPGTGEAFF. The CDR3 nucleotides read TGCGCCAGTCACCCCTTCCCCGGGACAGGGGAAGCTTTCTTT. V gene TRBV5-1 combines with J gene TRBJ1-1, with 9 bases lining up with TRBD1. Germline V gene sequence: CDR1 SGHRS, CDR2 YFSETQ. CDR3 size: 14 residues. Losses at the gene ends were 8 bases for V and 8 bases for J; bases not matched to a gene: 13.

The chain couples TRBV4-3 to TRBJ2-7, with D possibly being TRBD2 (6 bases). The germline CDR1 and CDR2 sequences are LGHNA and YSLEER. There are 16 residues in the CDR3. The V end was cut by 3 bases, the J end by 3 bases, with 18 bases between. The CDR3 loop reads CASSQAWVGSVYEQYF. CDR3 DNA: TGCGCCAGCAGCCAGGCGTGGGTCGGGAGCGTCTACGAGCAGTACTTC.

V is TRBV27 and J is TRBJ2-7, with D maybe TRBD1 (6 bases). CDR1 and CDR2 (germline): MNHEY, SMNVEV (reference sequence). V dropped 6 bases and J dropped 3 bases, with 24 bases sitting between them. CDR3 size: 17 residues. The chain's CDR3 is CASSRTQTGKYYYEQYF. As DNA, the CDR3 is TGTGCCAGCAGCCGAACCCAAACAGGGAAGTACTACTACGAGCAGTACTTC.

This clonotype has a handful of counts. The chain uses TRBV11-2 and TRBJ1-2, with D possibly being TRBD1 (6 bases). Germline V gene data show CDR1 as SGHAT and CDR2 as FQNNGV. The CDR3 has 17 amino acids. With 3 bases removed from V and 4 bases from J, the gap between germline ends came to 21 bases. CDR3 sequence (DNA): TGTGCCAGCAGCTTGGGGAATACAGGGACCAACTTCTATGGCTACACCTTC. Its protein product is CASSLGNTGTNFYGYTF.

Ten or more counts support this clonotype. The J gene is TRBJ1-3, the V gene TRBV20-1, with TRBD1 matching 8 bases. J gave up 3 bases and V 3 bases, and 10 bases lay outside the gene matches. The CDR3 has 16 amino acids. The germline V gene has CDR1 DFQATT and CDR2 SNEGSKA (reference sequence). Written as DNA, the CDR3 is TGCAGTGCTAGGGAGGTCATGACAGGGGTTGGAAACACCATATATTTT. This sequence encodes CSAREVMTGVGNTIYF.

This clonotype was seen ten or more times. The rearrangement joins TRBV9 to TRBJ2-2; D not resolved. There are 13 residues in the CDR3. The V and J ends lost 5 bases and 7 bases respectively, with 12 bases between them. From germline, CDR1 is SGDLS and CDR2 YYNGEE. CDR3 residues: CASSEVPGGELFF. DNA of the CDR3: TGTGCCAGCAGTGAAGTCCCTGGCGGGGAGCTGTTTTTT.

V usage is TRBV3-1 and J usage is TRBJ1-3; D remains unclear. Per the germline V gene, CDR1 is LGHDT and CDR2 is YNNKEL (reference sequence). The CDR3 covers 14 residues. V lost 1 base and J lost 2, with 6 bases in between. DNA of the CDR3: TGTGCCAGCAGCCAAGGGATCCCTGGAAACACCATATATTTT. It encodes CASSQGIPGNTIYF.

The chain is built from TRBV6-4 and TRBJ2-7; no firm D call. Trimming shortened V by 8 bases and J by 5 bases, and 7 bases separated the two germline ends. The CDR3 consists of 10 residues. Germline V lookup: CDR1 MRHNA, CDR2 SNTAGT. The CDR3 DNA follows: TGTGCCAGCCCTGCCCACGAGCAGTACTTC. This sequence encodes CASPAHEQYF.

This clonotype has a handful of counts. The CDR3 sequence: CASSLDGVGNEQFF. CDR3 DNA: TGTGCCAGCAGCTTAGATGGGGTTGGTAATGAGCAGTTCTTC. The chain recombines TRBV11-2 with TRBJ2-1; D unclear. V was cut by 0 bases and J by 7 bases, with 10 bases left in between. CDR3 size: 14 residues. From germline, CDR1 is SGHAT and CDR2 FQNNGV.

This clonotype was counted ten times or more. The CDR3 protein is CASSQVVSVGQLNEQFF. The DNA for the CDR3 is TGCGCCAGCAGCCAAGTGGTTAGCGTGGGCCAACTCAATGAGCAGTTCTTC. The genes are TRBV4-1 and TRBJ2-1; a weak D match, TRBD2 (5 bases). This CDR3 contains 17 residues. Trimming took 1 base from V and 6 from J, leaving 19 bases between them. Germline V lookup: CDR1 MGHRA, CDR2 YSYEKL.

This clonotype appeared many times. The chain uses TRBV7-8 and TRBJ1-5; D gene ambiguous. The V end was cut by 5 bases, the J end by 5 bases, with 16 bases between. Germline V gives CDR1 SGHVS, CDR2 FQNEAQ. The CDR3 loop spans 15 amino acids. The CDR3 loop reads CASSLKVDWDQPQHF. DNA of the CDR3: TGTGCCAGCAGCCTCAAGGTTGATTGGGATCAGCCCCAGCATTTT.

This clonotype was found a few times. The gene calls are TRBV20-1 and TRBJ2-1; D is possibly TRBD1 (5 bases). CDR3 length equals 12 residues. The V end lost 6 bases, the J end lost 7 bases, and 13 bases lay between the germline ends. CDR1 is DFQATT and CDR2 is SNEGSKA in the germline V gene (reference sequence). The CDR3 protein is CSASRRGNEQFF. The CDR3 DNA follows: TGCAGTGCAAGCCGAAGGGGAAATGAGCAGTTCTTC.

V and J are TRBV12-5 and TRBJ2-2; D remains ambiguous. The CDR3 covers 12 residues. Trimming removed 1 base from V and 4 bases from J, with 1 base in between. Germline V gene sequence: CDR1 LGHNT, CDR2 FRNRAP. This chain's CDR3 is CASGLATGELFF. The CDR3 bases are TGTGCTAGTGGTTTGGCCACCGGGGAGCTGTTTTTT.

There are many counts of this clonotype. This chain connects TRBV7-2 to TRBJ2-2; perhaps TRBD2 as D (6 bases). This CDR3 is 14 amino acids long. Trimming cost V 3 bases and J 5 bases, with 10 bases left between them. The germline gives CDR1 SGHTA, CDR2 FQGNSA. The CDR3 protein is CASSLSGGTGELFF. CDR3 sequence (DNA): TGTGCCAGCAGCTTGAGCGGAGGGACCGGGGAGCTGTTTTTT.

In this sample, this clonotype turned up a few times. The chain has TRBV5-1 and TRBJ2-2, with 7 bases matching TRBD2. This CDR3 spans 14 amino acids. From germline, CDR1 is SGHRS and CDR2 YFSETQ. V was clipped by 0 bases and J by 6 bases; unmatched bases: 2. CDR3 coding DNA: TGCGCCAGCAGCTTGGCCAGCGGGGCCGGGGAGCTGTTTTTT. Amino acid sequence: CASSLASGAGELFF.

This clonotype was seen a handful of times. The chain carries TRBV7-3 and TRBJ1-1; perhaps TRBD1 as D (5 bases). V lost 11 bases, J lost 3 bases, and 34 bases lay in between. This CDR3 contains 19 residues. Germline lookup yields CDR1 SGHTA and CDR2 FQGTGA. For the CDR3, the DNA is TGTGCCTCCAGGCGCGTTCTGACACAGGTGCTGTCGTCCGACACTGAAGCTTTCTTT. Protein product: CASRRVLTQVLSSDTEAFF. Full variable domain (outside the CDR3, taken from reference TRBV7-3 and TRBJ1-1): GAGVSQTPSNKVTEKGKYVELRCDPISGHTALYWYRQSLGQGPEFLIYFQGTGAADDSGLPNDRFFAVRPEGSVSTLKIQRTERGDSAVYLCASRRVLTQVLSSDTEAFFGQGTRLTVV.

J is TRBJ2-3 and V is TRBV7-9; D is ambiguous. The V end was cut by 5 bases, the J end by 6 bases, with 15 bases between. Germline CDR1 SEHNR, CDR2 FQNEAQ (reference sequence). This CDR3 spans 14 amino acids. The DNA for the CDR3 is TGTGCCAGCAGCGGAGAAGTACGACCGGATACGCAGTATTTT. Its protein product is CASSGEVRPDTQYF.

In the case of this clonotype: Its ends do not fully match the called genes, so a read error is possible. This sequence joins TRBV20-1 and TRBJ1-6; a weak D match, TRBD1 (5 bases). The CDR3 is 15 amino acids. Looked up from germline, CDR1 is DFQATT and CDR2 is SNEGSKA (reference sequence). The CDR3 region is CSARDSGGYNSPLHF. In nucleotides, the CDR3 is TGCAGCGCTAGAGATTCGGGGGGCTATAATTCACCCCTCCACTTT.

This clonotype was seen a handful of times. The genes are TRBV3-1 and TRBJ2-1; 12 bases are shared with TRBD2. Germline V gene sequence: CDR1 LGHDT, CDR2 YNNKEL (reference sequence). CDR3 length equals 17 residues. Trimming took 3 bases from V and 2 from J; bases not matched to a gene: 5. As DNA, the CDR3 is TGTGCCAGCAGCCAGGGGACTAGCGGGCCCCCCTACAATGAGCAGTTCTTC. This encodes CASSQGTSGPPYNEQFF.

This clonotype was observed a handful of times. J is TRBJ2-2 and V is TRBV2; no clear D gene. Per the germline V gene, CDR1 is SNHLY and CDR2 is FYNNEI. V lost 1 base, J lost 9 bases, and 6 bases lay in between. This CDR3 region has 12 residues. DNA for the CDR3: TGTGCCAGCAGTGAAGAGATCTGGGAGCTGTTTTTT. Residues: CASSEEIWELFF.

This clonotype was detected a few times. The chain has TRBV7-2 and TRBJ2-1, with 7 positions matching TRBD2. The CDR3 totals 14 residues. V was pared by 5 bases and J by 5 bases, with 6 bases of the junction left unmatched. Germline values: CDR1 SGHTA, CDR2 FQGNSA. Here the CDR3 reads CASSPLLADNEQFF. The CDR3 nucleotides read TGTGCCAGCAGCCCACTGCTAGCGGACAATGAGCAGTTCTTC.